This T cell receptor beta chain was documented in a study (dated by TCRdb to the mid-2010s). Describing the broader study: Whether tumor-infiltrating Tregs in breast cancer are recruited from blood Tregs or converted in situ from other CD4+ T cell subsets was tested.

Results and caveats for the whole study, not just this receptor: Validation in the larger cohort was restricted to a single TCR beta V-J rearrangement rather than whole repertoires. The TCR gene usage of tumor memory CD4+ T cells clustered together with blood and lymph node memory CD4+ cells and with lymph node naive CD4+ cells. The TCR alpha and beta sequences of tumor-infiltrating Tregs showed the greatest overlap with tumor naive CD4+ T cells, followed by blood naive CD4+ T cells.

On this clonotype itself: Its cognate antigen has yet to be identified. Base quality data are lacking; no much larger clone is found one base away.

To purify naive CD4+ T cells, the Miltenyi Naive CD4+ T Cell Isolation kit was used, and CD25 microbeads served to deplete Tregs. Tregs, naive and memory CD4+ T cells from tumor, blood and ipsilateral draining lymph nodes of five or six breast cancer patients underwent full-length TCR alpha and beta sequencing. Tumor tissue and lymph nodes obtained by ipsilateral axillary dissection were perfused with PBS, cut into small pieces and digested using collagenase I and hyaluronidase. Sorted cell populations were confirmed by FACS to exceed 90% purity. The germline V gene supplies CDR1 SGHVS and CDR2 FNYEAQ. Germline trimming amounts to 4 bases on V and 0 bases on J, with 4 as the count of junction bases outside the gene matches. The CDR3 sequence holds 15 residues, the cysteine and phenylalanine included. Only CDR3 DNA remains: 45 bases, in frame from the first base. Full-length TCR variable regions were amplified by 5' RACE PCR with constant-region reverse primers, and semi-nested PCR with Nested Universal Primer A was subsequently performed. Using the ReliaPrep RNA Cell Miniprep System, total RNA was extracted, and the SMARTer RACE 5'/3' Kit was then used to reverse transcribe the RNA into 5'RACE-ready cDNA. Multiplex adaptors were used to barcode the full-length TCR alpha and beta libraries, which were then sequenced on an Illumina MiSeq. In the original analysis: For each of nine subset-tissue groups, sequencing data from the five patients were pooled, and the groups were compared by unsupervised clustering of TCR gene usage. The Morisita-Horn index, with shared sequences weighted by their contribution to each repertoire, was used to calculate repertoire similarity. TCRdb took the public reads, trimmed them with fastp at Q25, ran MiXCR for clone calling and kept in-frame beta chains. Here each entry gathers all rows of one CDR3 protein and keeps the most common genes and DNA. V and J calls and clone size were set by TCRdb, not the authors. Here the sample has nearly 55,000 distinct CDR3 sequences; about 24% occur a single time. The ten biggest clones cover approximately 3.3% of the sample.

Here the chain combines TRBV7-6 and TRBJ1-2; 8 nucleotides in the junction match TRBD1. Sequenced sample: tumor-infiltrating naive CD4+ T cells sorted from the breast tumor. The sample's cell subset or site label is to be understood as: naive CD4+ T cells, CD4+CD45RA+CD25-. The sequence derives from a female donor with breast cancer. In nucleotide form, the sequence is TGTGCCAGCAGCTCACAGGGGGAGACTAACTATGGCTACACCTTC. The translation is CASSSQGETNYGYTF.